Following are 4 T cell receptor beta chains from one sample sequenced in a study of shared clonotypes between healthy human individuals. Assay: immunoSEQ multiplex PCR; the TCRdb copy retains only in-frame clones and omits some. This table holds over a million clones, approximately 98.5% found once. The sequenced sample was naive CD4+ T cells sorted from blood. Sample subset: CD45RA+ positively selected. The receptors derive from a man in his thirties or forties in good health.

This sequence joins TRBV7-2 and TRBJ1-2; 8 bases fit TRBD1. The V gene's germline CDR1 is SGHTA and CDR2 FQGNSA. The V gene end was trimmed by 1 base and the J gene end by 4 bases; junction bases not matched to a gene: 5. The CDR3 has 15 residues. This CDR3 is CASSLEQGGGYGYTF. CDR3 DNA: TGTGCCAGCAGCTTAGAACAGGGGGGTGGCTATGGCTACACCTTC.

The chain joins TRBV29-1 to TRBJ2-1; 11 bases fit TRBD2. Germline V CDR1 and CDR2: SQVTM, ANQGSEA. Unmatched junction bases numbered 6, after V lost 6 bases and J lost 5 bases. The CDR3 has 14 residues. The CDR3 DNA reads as TGCAGCGTCGGGACTAGCGGCCCACACAATGAGCAGTTCTTC. Translation: CSVGTSGPHNEQFF.

The gene calls are TRBV5-1 and TRBJ1-1; D gene unclear. V dropped 6 bases and J dropped 3 bases, with 12 bases sitting between them. The CDR3 consists of 13 residues. The germline V gene encodes CDR1 SGHRS and CDR2 YFSETQ. CDR3 nucleotide sequence: TGCGCCAGCACCGAACCGGGAGACACTGAAGCTTTCTTT. Protein sequence: CASTEPGDTEAFF.

The chain recombines TRBV11-1 with TRBJ2-7, with D unclear. The CDR3 has 12 amino acids. The germline V gene encodes CDR1 SGHAT and CDR2 FQDESV (reference sequence). Trimming shortened V by 1 base and J by 5 bases, and 6 bases separated the two germline ends. CDR3 residues: CASSLDSNEQYF. CDR3 bases: TGTGCCAGCAGCTTAGACTCGAACGAGCAGTACTTC.